This T cell receptor (beta chain) was captured in a study of OX40 agonist ivuxolimab in advanced cancers. Study-wide context: Cancers in dose escalation were hepatocellular, melanoma, renal cell and head and neck. Males comprised roughly four fifths of the group, whose mean age was about 61 years (range roughly 20 to 85). Under the entry rules, prior anti-PD-1, anti-PD-L1 or anti-CTLA-4 therapy was allowed, and about 40% had some.

The germline gives CDR1 GTSNPN, CDR2 SVGIG (reference sequence). The V and J ends lost 2 bases and 0 bases respectively, with 11 bases between them. The CDR3 extends over 15 amino acids. The assay was immunoSEQ multiplex PCR, and TCRdb's table has in-frame clones only and misses some. The sample shows around 60,000 clones, 70% to 85% of them seen only once. Exclusion of a patient followed from autoimmune disease history or systemic immunosuppression. The sequence derives from an adult with an advanced solid tumor such as melanoma, head and neck, liver or kidney cancer. V is TRBV30 and J is TRBJ1-3, with D hard to call. The input for sequencing was CD4+ or CD8+ T cells sorted from blood, taken in a trial of the OX40 agonist ivuxolimab. CDR3 coding DNA: TGTGCCTGGAGTACCGGGAGTTTCTCTGGAAACACCATATATTTT. Protein product: CAWSTGSFSGNTIYF.